The rows below give T cell receptor beta chains drawn from one sample of a study of identical twins. TCRdb used MiXCR to reprocess the 5' RACE reads, holding one entry per CDR3 protein. The sample yields under 300,000 distinct CDR3 sequences, approximately 8.3% seen once. These data also formed part of another study, on yellow fever vaccine responses in identical twins.

The sequencing input was CD8+ T cells sorted from blood. All receptors come from a woman aged 18-29 years in good health. The CDR3 runs from the conserved cysteine through the conserved F or W. D genes are given only for firm matches. Clone size, where shown, is once, few, many, or a class for clones that have expanded.

V gene: TRBV5-1; D gene: TRBD1; clone size: NA; J gene: TRBJ2-7; CDR3 protein: CASSFTGTESYEQYF; CDR3 DNA: TGCGCCAGCAGCTTTACCGGGACAGAATCCTACGAGCAGTACTTC
V gene: TRBV7-9; D gene: TRBD1; clone size: many; J gene: TRBJ2-7; CDR3 protein: CASSSYRDREAYEQYF; CDR3 DNA: TGTGCCAGCAGTTCCTACCGGGACAGGGAGGCCTACGAGCAGTACTTC
V gene: TRBV29-1; D gene: TRBD1; clone size: NA; J gene: TRBJ1-2; CDR3 protein: CSVGQGDVGYTF; CDR3 DNA: TGCAGCGTTGGCCAGGGGGACGTTGGCTACACCTTC
V gene: TRBV11-2; D gene: TRBD1; clone size: few; J gene: TRBJ2-2; CDR3 protein: CASTSGTGATGELFF; CDR3 DNA: TGTGCCAGCACCTCCGGGACAGGTGCCACTGGGGAGCTGTTTTTT
V gene: TRBV28; D gene: NA; clone size: few; J gene: TRBJ2-7; CDR3 protein: CASSQPRRSMGYEQYF; CDR3 DNA: TGTGCCAGCAGTCAACCTCGACGGTCGATGGGGTACGAGCAGTACTTC
V gene: TRBV6-5; D gene: NA; clone size: many; J gene: TRBJ2-3; CDR3 protein: CASSLPSARMSTDTQYF; CDR3 DNA: TGTGCCAGCAGTTTACCCTCGGCGCGTATGAGCACAGATACGCAGTATTTT
V gene: TRBV14; D gene: TRBD1; clone size: few; J gene: TRBJ2-1; CDR3 protein: CASSQEEFSDRGDEQFF; CDR3 DNA: TGTGCCAGCAGCCAAGAGGAGTTTTCGGACAGGGGCGATGAGCAGTTCTTC
V gene: TRBV3-1; D gene: NA; clone size: many; J gene: TRBJ2-5; CDR3 protein: CASSQDDLLETQYF; CDR3 DNA: TGTGCCAGCAGCCAAGATGATCTATTAGAGACCCAGTACTTC
V gene: TRBV18; D gene: NA; clone size: NA; J gene: TRBJ2-2; CDR3 protein: CASSPRVDGGELFF; CDR3 DNA: TGTGCCAGCTCTCCCCGGGTCGACGGCGGGGAGCTGTTTTTT
V gene: TRBV5-6; D gene: NA; clone size: few; J gene: TRBJ1-1; CDR3 protein: CASSLASGNTEAFF; CDR3 DNA: TGTGCCAGCAGCTTGGCCTCAGGGAACACTGAAGCTTTCTTT
V gene: TRBV7-2; D gene: NA; clone size: few; J gene: TRBJ2-3; CDR3 protein: CASSLDDTQYF; CDR3 DNA: TGTGCCAGCAGCCTAGATGATACGCAGTATTTT
V gene: TRBV27; D gene: NA; clone size: few; J gene: TRBJ2-7; CDR3 protein: CASSSLNTYEQYF; CDR3 DNA: TGTGCCAGCAGTTCCCTTAATACCTACGAGCAGTACTTC
V gene: TRBV11-2; D gene: NA; clone size: NA; J gene: TRBJ2-2; CDR3 protein: CASSPGLAVTGELFF; CDR3 DNA: TGTGCCAGCAGCCCGGGCTTGGCAGTAACCGGGGAGCTGTTTTTT
V gene: TRBV3-1; D gene: TRBD1; clone size: many; J gene: TRBJ1-2; CDR3 protein: CASTTQGFYGYTF; CDR3 DNA: TGTGCCAGCACTACACAGGGGTTCTATGGCTACACCTTC
V gene: TRBV5-1; D gene: TRBD2; clone size: many; J gene: TRBJ2-1; CDR3 protein: CASSGGLAGEREQFF; CDR3 DNA: TGCGCCAGCAGCGGGGGACTAGCGGGAGAAAGGGAGCAGTTCTTC
V gene: TRBV11-1; D gene: TRBD2; clone size: many; J gene: TRBJ2-7; CDR3 protein: CASSPTGGAPYEQYF; CDR3 DNA: TGTGCCAGCAGCCCAACGGGAGGCGCCCCCTACGAGCAGTACTTC
V gene: TRBV29-1; D gene: TRBD1; clone size: many; J gene: TRBJ2-7; CDR3 protein: CSVESRQGAYEQYF; CDR3 DNA: TGCAGCGTTGAATCGAGGCAGGGGGCCTACGAGCAGTACTTC
V gene: TRBV29-1; D gene: TRBD1; clone size: few; J gene: TRBJ1-2; CDR3 protein: CSVVGQGLYGYTF; CDR3 DNA: TGCAGCGTTGTGGGACAGGGCCTCTATGGCTACACCTTC
V gene: TRBV20-1; D gene: TRBD2; clone size: many; J gene: TRBJ2-1; CDR3 protein: CSARDVLGGESNEQFF; CDR3 DNA: TGCAGTGCTAGAGATGTGTTGGGGGGGGAAAGCAATGAGCAGTTCTTC
V gene: TRBV7-9; D gene: NA; clone size: NA; J gene: TRBJ2-1; CDR3 protein: CASSLAPVYNEQFF; CDR3 DNA: TGTGCCAGCAGCTTAGCACCCGTCTACAATGAGCAGTTCTTC
V gene: TRBV5-1; D gene: NA; clone size: few; J gene: TRBJ2-7; CDR3 protein: CASSLSLREIAYEQYF; CDR3 DNA: TGCGCCAGCAGCTTGAGTCTCAGGGAGATAGCCTACGAGCAGTACTTC
V gene: TRBV5-1; D gene: NA; clone size: NA; J gene: TRBJ1-1; CDR3 protein: CASSSDRDSGWGAFF; CDR3 DNA: TGCGCCAGCAGTTCGGATCGGGACTCAGGGTGGGGAGCTTTCTTT
V gene: TRBV4-1; D gene: TRBD2; clone size: many; J gene: TRBJ2-3; CDR3 protein: CASSQETGLPTDTQYF; CDR3 DNA: TGCGCCAGCAGCCAAGAGACGGGACTACCTACAGATACGCAGTATTTT
V gene: TRBV7-9; D gene: NA; clone size: few; J gene: TRBJ2-1; CDR3 protein: CASFGLPNTIEQFF; CDR3 DNA: TGTGCCAGCTTCGGTCTCCCGAATACAATTGAGCAGTTCTTC
V gene: TRBV4-1; D gene: TRBD2; clone size: many; J gene: TRBJ2-5; CDR3 protein: CASSQVSGRAGETQYF; CDR3 DNA: TGCGCCAGCAGCCAAGTTAGCGGGAGGGCCGGAGAGACCCAGTACTTC
V gene: TRBV27; D gene: NA; clone size: NA; J gene: TRBJ2-7; CDR3 protein: CASSLFAGYEQYF; CDR3 DNA: TGTGCCAGCAGTTTATTTGCGGGGTACGAGCAGTACTTC
V gene: TRBV12-3/TRBV12-4; D gene: NA; clone size: NA; J gene: TRBJ2-5; CDR3 protein: CASSPRDWGLGETQYF; CDR3 DNA: TGTGCCAGCAGTCCCCGGGACTGGGGGCTCGGGGAGACCCAGTACTTC
V gene: TRBV7-3; D gene: NA; clone size: many; J gene: TRBJ2-1; CDR3 protein: CASSQGLNNEQFF; CDR3 DNA: TGTGCCAGCAGCCAGGGACTTAACAATGAGCAGTTCTTC
V gene: TRBV28; D gene: NA; clone size: NA; J gene: TRBJ1-5; CDR3 protein: CASSFRIDYSNQPQHF; CDR3 DNA: TGTGCCAGCAGTTTTAGGATAGACTATAGCAATCAGCCCCAGCATTTT
V gene: TRBV12-5; D gene: NA; clone size: NA; J gene: TRBJ2-3; CDR3 protein: CASAPSPLTDTQYF; CDR3 DNA: TGTGCTAGTGCCCCGTCCCCCCTCACAGATACGCAGTATTTT
V gene: TRBV12-3/TRBV12-4; D gene: NA; clone size: NA; J gene: TRBJ2-6; CDR3 protein: CASTLWTGGSSGANVLTF; CDR3 DNA: TGTGCCAGCACCCTGTGGACAGGAGGGTCCTCTGGGGCCAACGTCCTGACTTTC
V gene: TRBV7-8; D gene: TRBD2; clone size: few; J gene: TRBJ2-3; CDR3 protein: CASRILERGVVTDTQYF; CDR3 DNA: TGTGCCAGCAGGATCCTTGAGCGGGGGGTAGTAACAGATACGCAGTATTTT
V gene: TRBV7-9; D gene: NA; clone size: NA; J gene: TRBJ2-5; CDR3 protein: CASSYGGAELEYF; CDR3 DNA: TGTGCCAGCAGCTACGGAGGTGCAGAGTTGGAGTACTTC
V gene: TRBV6-4; D gene: NA; clone size: few; J gene: TRBJ2-7; CDR3 protein: CASSDKAGSYEQYF; CDR3 DNA: TGTGCCAGCAGTGACAAGGCAGGGTCATACGAGCAGTACTTC
V gene: TRBV28; D gene: TRBD2; clone size: many; J gene: TRBJ2-1; CDR3 protein: CASSSLEAGGHIHEQFF; CDR3 DNA: TGTGCCAGCAGTTCTTTAGAGGCGGGGGGGCACATCCATGAGCAGTTCTTC
V gene: TRBV7-9; D gene: NA; clone size: NA; J gene: TRBJ2-1; CDR3 protein: CASSTKSLPVQFF; CDR3 DNA: TGTGCCAGCAGCACAAAGTCCCTACCCGTGCAGTTCTTC
V gene: TRBV6-5; D gene: TRBD2; clone size: many; J gene: TRBJ2-1; CDR3 protein: CASSYSTSGGYNEQFF; CDR3 DNA: TGTGCCAGCAGTTACTCGACTAGCGGGGGCTACAATGAGCAGTTCTTC
V gene: TRBV11-3; D gene: TRBD2; clone size: few; J gene: TRBJ2-2; CDR3 protein: CASSPRGRVTSGGSNTGELFF; CDR3 DNA: TGTGCCAGCAGCCCAAGAGGCCGAGTTACTAGCGGGGGGTCGAACACCGGGGAGCTGTTTTTT
V gene: TRBV4-3; D gene: TRBD2; clone size: few; J gene: TRBJ2-2; CDR3 protein: CASSQAGGTENTGELFF; CDR3 DNA: TGCGCCAGCAGCCAAGCGGGGGGGACGGAGAACACCGGGGAGCTGTTTTTT
V gene: TRBV6-1; D gene: TRBD1; clone size: many; J gene: TRBJ1-2; CDR3 protein: CASSAGTENYGYTF; CDR3 DNA: TGTGCCAGCAGTGCCGGGACAGAAAACTATGGCTACACCTTC
V gene: TRBV27; D gene: NA; clone size: NA; J gene: TRBJ2-1; CDR3 protein: CASSSYTRNEQFF; CDR3 DNA: TGTGCCAGCAGTTCCTACACTAGGAATGAGCAGTTCTTC
V gene: TRBV4-3; D gene: NA; clone size: NA; J gene: TRBJ2-5; CDR3 protein: CASSQVYGETQYF; CDR3 DNA: TGCGCCAGCAGCCAAGTCTATGGGGAGACCCAGTACTTC
V gene: TRBV2; D gene: NA; clone size: few; J gene: TRBJ2-7; CDR3 protein: CASSDRGSVEQYF; CDR3 DNA: TGTGCCAGCAGTGACCGGGGATCTGTCGAGCAGTACTTC
V gene: TRBV7-9; D gene: NA; clone size: many; J gene: TRBJ2-1; CDR3 protein: CASSLDRSTNEQFF; CDR3 DNA: TGTGCCAGCAGCTTAGATAGGTCTACCAATGAGCAGTTCTTC
V gene: TRBV5-4; D gene: NA; clone size: NA; J gene: TRBJ2-3; CDR3 protein: CASSVSLDTQYF; CDR3 DNA: TGTGCCAGCAGCGTAAGCTTAGATACGCAGTATTTT
V gene: TRBV12-3/TRBV12-4; D gene: NA; clone size: many; J gene: TRBJ2-3; CDR3 protein: CASSFSEVGTDTQYF; CDR3 DNA: TGTGCCAGCAGTTTCTCGGAGGTAGGGACAGATACGCAGTATTTT
V gene: TRBV5-1; D gene: NA; clone size: many; J gene: TRBJ2-5; CDR3 protein: CASSLRDGALDQETQYF; CDR3 DNA: TGCGCCAGCAGCTTGCGTGACGGGGCACTGGATCAAGAGACCCAGTACTTC
V gene: TRBV12-3/TRBV12-4; D gene: NA; clone size: NA; J gene: TRBJ2-1; CDR3 protein: CASSAPEDSNEQFF; CDR3 DNA: TGTGCCAGCAGTGCCCCCGAGGACAGCAATGAGCAGTTCTTC
V gene: TRBV4-2; D gene: TRBD1; clone size: few; J gene: TRBJ1-6; CDR3 protein: CASSQDGPGGNSPLHF; CDR3 DNA: TGTGCCAGCAGCCAAGACGGTCCAGGGGGAAATTCACCCCTCCACTTT
V gene: TRBV5-1; D gene: TRBD1; clone size: NA; J gene: TRBJ2-2; CDR3 protein: CASSSGTGNSDTGELFF; CDR3 DNA: TGCGCCAGCAGCTCCGGGACAGGGAATTCGGACACCGGGGAGCTGTTTTTT
V gene: TRBV27; D gene: TRBD2; clone size: NA; J gene: TRBJ2-7; CDR3 protein: CASSSLGGGISYEQYF; CDR3 DNA: TGTGCCAGCAGTTCATTGGGGGGAGGGATATCCTACGAGCAGTACTTC
V gene: TRBV28; D gene: NA; clone size: NA; J gene: TRBJ2-4; CDR3 protein: CASSSRVAKNIQYF; CDR3 DNA: TGTGCCAGCAGTTCCAGGGTGGCCAAAAACATTCAGTACTTC
V gene: TRBV15; D gene: NA; clone size: many; J gene: TRBJ2-1; CDR3 protein: CATSRDMSYEQFF; CDR3 DNA: TGTGCCACCAGCAGAGATATGTCCTATGAGCAGTTCTTC
V gene: TRBV3-1; D gene: TRBD1; clone size: once; J gene: TRBJ2-7; CDR3 protein: CACSQDRDRDNEQYF; CDR3 DNA: TGTGCCTGCAGCCAAGACCGGGACAGGGATAACGAGCAGTACTTC
V gene: TRBV10-3; D gene: NA; clone size: NA; J gene: TRBJ2-6; CDR3 protein: CAISESGVSGANVLTF; CDR3 DNA: TGTGCCATCAGTGAGTCTGGAGTCTCTGGGGCCAACGTCCTGACTTTC
V gene: TRBV28; D gene: TRBD1; clone size: few; J gene: TRBJ2-5; CDR3 protein: CASSVQGARETQYF; CDR3 DNA: TGTGCCAGCAGTGTACAGGGGGCTCGGGAGACCCAGTACTTC